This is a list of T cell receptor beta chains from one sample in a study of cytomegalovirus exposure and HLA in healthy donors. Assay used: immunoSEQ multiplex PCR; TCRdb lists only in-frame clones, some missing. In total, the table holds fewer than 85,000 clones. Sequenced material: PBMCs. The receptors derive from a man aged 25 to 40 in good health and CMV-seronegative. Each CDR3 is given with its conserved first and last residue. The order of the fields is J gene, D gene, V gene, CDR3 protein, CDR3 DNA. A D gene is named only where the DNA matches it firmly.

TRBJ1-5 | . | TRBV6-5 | CASSYTTPRGDQPQHF | TGTGCCAGCAGTTACACCACGCCCAGGGGAGATCAGCCCCAGCATTTT
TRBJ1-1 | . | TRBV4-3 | CASSQDLSDRNTEAFF | TGCGCCAGCAGCCAAGACCTCAGTGACAGGAACACTGAAGCTTTCTTT
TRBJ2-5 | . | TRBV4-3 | CASSARLQETQYF | TGCGCCAGCAGCGCCCGACTCCAAGAGACCCAGTACTTC
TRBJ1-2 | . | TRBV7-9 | CASSLVLSYGYTF | TGTGCCAGCAGCTTAGTGCTAAGCTATGGCTACACCTTC
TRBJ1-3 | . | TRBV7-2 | CASSLTSGNTIYF | TGTGCCAGCAGCTTAACTTCTGGAAACACCATATATTTT
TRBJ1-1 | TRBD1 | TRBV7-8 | CASSGRDRRNTEAFF | TGTGCCAGCAGCGGACGGGACAGGAGGAACACTGAAGCTTTCTTT
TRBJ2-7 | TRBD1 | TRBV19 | CASSLTGRFYEQYF | TGTGCCAGTAGTCTGACAGGGAGATTCTACGAGCAGTACTTC
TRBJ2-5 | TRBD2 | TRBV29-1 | CSVALSGAQGETQYF | TGCAGCGTTGCCCTCAGCGGGGCGCAAGGGGAGACCCAGTACTTC
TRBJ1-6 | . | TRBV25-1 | CASSPWEGVSPLHF | TGTGCCAGCAGTCCGTGGGAGGGGGTCTCACCCCTCCACTTT
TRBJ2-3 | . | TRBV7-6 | CASSPAASGGLPIYTQYF | TGTGCCAGCAGCCCAGCCGCCTCCGGAGGGCTCCCGATCTATACGCAGTATTTT
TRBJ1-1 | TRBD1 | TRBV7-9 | CASSRDRDTEAFF | TGTGCCAGCAGCCGGGACAGGGACACTGAAGCTTTCTTT
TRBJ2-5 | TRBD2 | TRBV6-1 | CASSVGSGGRLETQYF | TGTGCCAGCAGTGTAGGAAGCGGGGGGCGGTTGGAGACCCAGTACTTC
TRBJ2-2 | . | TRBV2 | CASRGGRLTGELFF | TGTGCCAGCAGGGGGGGGCGGCTCACCGGGGAGCTGTTTTTT
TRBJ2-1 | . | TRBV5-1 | CASSLRQSSYNEQFF | TGCGCCAGCAGCTTGCGACAGAGCTCCTACAATGAGCAGTTCTTC
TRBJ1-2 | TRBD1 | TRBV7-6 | CASSLAIQGSYGYTF | TGTGCCAGCAGCTTAGCAATACAGGGGTCCTATGGCTACACCTTC
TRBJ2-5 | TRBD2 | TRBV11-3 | CASSPGTRGQETQYF | TGTGCCAGCAGCCCCGGGACTAGGGGTCAAGAGACCCAGTACTTC
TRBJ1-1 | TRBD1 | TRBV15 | CATSRAPGQGVTEAFF | TGTGCCACCAGCAGAGCTCCGGGACAGGGCGTCACTGAAGCTTTCTTT
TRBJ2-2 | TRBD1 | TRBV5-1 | CASSSGDRAYTGELFF | TGCGCCAGCAGCTCCGGGGACAGGGCATACACCGGGGAGCTGTTTTTT
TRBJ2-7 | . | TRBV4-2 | CASSQDQDYPYEQYF | TGTGCCAGCAGCCAAGACCAGGACTACCCCTACGAGCAGTACTTC
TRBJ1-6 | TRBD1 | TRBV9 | CASSVAVQGVSPLHF | TGTGCCAGCAGCGTAGCGGTACAGGGGGTCTCACCCCTCCACTTT
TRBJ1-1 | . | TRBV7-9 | CASSPRQLTEAFF | TGTGCCAGCAGCCCTAGACAGCTCACTGAAGCTTTCTTT
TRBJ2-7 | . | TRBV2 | CASNARLLSYEQYF | TGTGCCAGCAATGCGCGACTATTGTCCTACGAGCAGTACTTC
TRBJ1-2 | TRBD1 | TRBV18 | CASSPAGGNYGYTF | TGTGCCAGCTCACCAGCAGGGGGAAACTATGGCTACACCTTC
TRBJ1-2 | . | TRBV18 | CAFSPYARLILANYGYTF | TGTGCCTTCTCGCCATACGCTCGGCTAATCCTAGCTAACTATGGCTACACCTTC
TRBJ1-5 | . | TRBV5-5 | CASSLEKEQPQHF | TGTGCCAGCAGCTTGGAGAAGGAGCAGCCCCAGCATTTT
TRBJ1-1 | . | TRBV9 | CASSPQPTEYTEAFF | TGTGCCAGCAGCCCGCAACCAACAGAGTACACTGAAGCTTTCTTT
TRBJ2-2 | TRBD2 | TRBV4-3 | CASSQGRTSGSNTGELFF | TGCGCCAGCAGCCAAGGGAGGACTAGCGGAAGTAACACCGGGGAGCTGTTTTTT
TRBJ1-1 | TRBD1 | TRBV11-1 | CASSPAGQENTEAFF | TGTGCCAGCAGTCCGGCGGGACAGGAGAACACTGAAGCTTTCTTT
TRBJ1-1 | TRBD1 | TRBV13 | CASTAQGDTEAFF | TGTGCCAGCACCGCTCAGGGGGACACTGAAGCTTTCTTT
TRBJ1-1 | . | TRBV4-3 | CASSQENSNTEAFF | TGCGCCAGCAGCCAAGAGAACAGTAACACTGAAGCTTTCTTT
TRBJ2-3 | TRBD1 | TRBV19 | CASDRGSTDTQYF | TGTGCCAGCGACAGGGGAAGCACAGATACGCAGTATTTT
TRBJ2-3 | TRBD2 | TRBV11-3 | CASRPGPASGRWNTQYF | TGTGCCAGCAGACCAGGGCCGGCTAGCGGGAGATGGAATACGCAGTATTTT
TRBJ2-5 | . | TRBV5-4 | CASSSKTGKETQYF | TGTGCCAGCAGCTCGAAAACAGGGAAGGAGACCCAGTACTTC
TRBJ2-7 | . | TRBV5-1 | CASSPGTYYEQYF | TGCGCCAGCAGCCCCGGGACATACTACGAGCAGTACTTC
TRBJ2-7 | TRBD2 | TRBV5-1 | CASSLSGARPYPYEQYF | TGCGCCAGCAGCTTGAGCGGGGCCCGTCCATACCCCTACGAGCAGTACTTC
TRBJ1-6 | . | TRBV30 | CAWSQGRNNSPLHF | TGTGCCTGGAGTCAGGGGCGAAACAACTCACCCCTCCACTTT
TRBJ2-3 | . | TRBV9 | CASSGGSTDTQYF | TGTGCCAGCAGCGGCGGGAGCACAGATACGCAGTATTTT
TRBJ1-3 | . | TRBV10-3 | CAIRQDLSGNTIYF | TGTGCCATCCGACAGGACTTATCTGGAAACACCATATATTTT
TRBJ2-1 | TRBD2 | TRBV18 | CASSPRLAGGPYGENEQFF | TGTGCCAGCTCACCCCGACTAGCGGGAGGGCCGTATGGAGAAAATGAGCAGTTCTTC
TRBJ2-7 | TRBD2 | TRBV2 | CASSDLAGVSEQYF | TGTGCCAGCAGTGACTTAGCGGGAGTGTCCGAGCAGTACTTC
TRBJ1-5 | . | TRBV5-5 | CASSLVRDNQPQHF | TGTGCCAGCAGCTTGGTGCGGGACAATCAGCCCCAGCATTTT
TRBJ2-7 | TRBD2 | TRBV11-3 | CASSLVGGKQYF | TGTGCCAGCAGCTTAGTGGGGGGGAAGCAGTACTTC
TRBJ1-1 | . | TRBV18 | CASSPLPVANTEAFF | TGTGCCAGCTCACCATTACCGGTTGCGAACACTGAAGCTTTCTTT
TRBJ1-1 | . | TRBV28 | CASSLLLGNRDTEAFF | TGTGCCAGCAGTTTACTCTTGGGAAACAGGGACACTGAAGCTTTCTTT
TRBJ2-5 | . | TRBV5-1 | CASSLGTGGGQETQYF | TGCGCCAGCAGCTTGGGTACTGGCGGAGGACAAGAGACCCAGTACTTC
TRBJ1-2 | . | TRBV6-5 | CASSYERGRGYGYTF | TGTGCCAGCAGTTACGAACGGGGGCGGGGGTATGGCTACACCTTC
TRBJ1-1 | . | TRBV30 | CAWSVVEGGYAFF | TGTGCCTGGAGTGTAGTGGAGGGGGGGTATGCTTTCTTT